The entry below gives a single TCR beta chain sequence along with its context. TCRdb's table, derived via immunoSEQ multiplex PCR, lists solely in-frame clones and lacks some. The top ten hold 2.2% of the sample, which has around 260,000 clones, 91% seen once. This sample stems from a study of blood T cell repertoires in COVID-19. Study-wide background: Material from acute and convalescent COVID-19 was sourced from the United States, Italy and Spain.

J was trimmed by 6 bases and V by 3 bases; bases with no gene match: 3. The germline gives CDR1 KGHDR, CDR2 SFDVKD. CDR3 size: 14 residues. The sequenced material came from peripheral blood. The clonotype originates from a woman aged 25 to 45 with COVID-19, enrolled during active disease. This chain connects TRBV24-1 to TRBJ2-2; 7 bases map to TRBD1. The CDR3 nucleotides read TGTGCCACCAGTGATGAGGGGGCATCCGGGGAGCTGTTTTTT. It encodes CATSDEGASGELFF.